This T cell receptor beta chain derives from a study of CD8+CD57+ T cells in acquired aplastic anemia. As for the study in general: Mean yield of DNA from sorted CD4+ and CD8+ cells was 3 to 3.5 ug.

Findings and limits, study-wide: Patients and controls had CD8+ Simpson's diversity values that were not significantly distinct.

The CDR3 contains 17 residues. CDR1 is LNHDA and CDR2 is SQIVND in the germline V gene (reference sequence). Template material for TCR beta VDJ and CDR3 profiling consisted of genomic DNA. TCRdb re-called the reads through MiXCR, storing one row per CDR3 protein. The sample gives hundreds of thousands of distinct CDR3 sequences, 65% to 80% of which show up once; more than 3.5% is in the top ten. A remark on this clonotype: Its specificity is unknown. An end of the junction differs from the germline gene, which may be a read error.

This receptor was identified in a human donor in good health, serving as a control. The chain links TRBV19 to TRBJ1-6; perhaps TRBD1 as D (5 bases). Sequencing was carried out using sorted CD4+, CD8+, or CD8+CD57+ T cells (not recorded which) from PBMCs. The CDR3 DNA reads TGTGCCAGTAGTAGGACAACAGACGAGAAAAAGTGTTCACGGCCAGACTTT. It specifies CASSRTTDEKKCSRPDF. The full variable domain, its missing parts supplied by reference TRBV19 and TRBJ1-6, is DGGITQSPKYLFRKEGQNVTLSCEQNLNHDAMYWYRQDPGQGLRLIYYSQIVNDFQKGDIAEGYSVSREKKESFPLTVTSAQKNPTAFYLCASSRTTDEKKCSRPDFGNGTRLTVT.